This passage covers 2 T cell receptor beta chains from one sample sequenced in a study of cytomegalovirus exposure and HLA in healthy donors. The method was immunoSEQ multiplex PCR; TCRdb's version includes in-frame clones alone and lacks a portion of them. Here the sample spans over 200,000 clones, almost 90% being singletons. The sample was PBMCs. These TCRs come from a woman younger than 30 in good health and CMV-seronegative.

This chain links TRBV28 with TRBJ1-5; no firm D call. The V gene's germline CDR1 is MDHEN and CDR2 SYDVKM. The CDR3 totals 14 residues. V was clipped by 2 bases and J by 3 bases, with 8 bases between them. Here the CDR3 reads CASSLGRVNQPQHF. The CDR3 bases are TGTGCCAGCAGTTTAGGGAGGGTCAATCAGCCCCAGCATTTT.

Concerning this clone: Within the sample, other DNA sequences also encode this same CDR3. The chain employs TRBV28 and TRBJ1-2; 8 nucleotides agree with TRBD1. CDR3 size: 13 residues. Trimming took 4 bases from V and 4 from J; bases not matched to a gene: 2. Germline-derived CDR1 and CDR2 are MDHEN and SYDVKM. The CDR3 sequence: CASSSGQGYGYTF. The CDR3 region has the DNA TGTGCCAGCAGTTCAGGACAGGGCTATGGCTACACCTTC.